This T cell receptor beta chain stems from a study of blood T cell repertoires in COVID-19. About the research overall: There were acute and convalescent COVID-19 samples, and they came from the United States, Italy and Spain. T cells, B-cell-depleted T cells, or PBMCs provided the cDNA or gDNA that served as material.

In Seattle, patients joined the study during active infection and were tracked longitudinally. Method: immunoSEQ multiplex PCR; TCRdb's copy keeps in-frame clones and lacks some. This sample has about 270,000 clones, with around 88% found just once. The ends lost 4 bases at V and 3 bases at J; junction bases unmatched: 5. Germline loops: CDR1 SGHRS, CDR2 YFSETQ. CDR3 size: 14 residues. Material: peripheral blood. The origin of this receptor is a woman in her 70s with COVID-19, enrolled during active disease. The chain carries TRBV5-1 and TRBJ2-5; 8 nucleotides align to TRBD2. The CDR3 protein is CASSLGGAEETQYF. The DNA of the CDR3 is TGCGCCAGCAGCCTCGGGGGGGCCGAAGAGACCCAGTACTTC.